One and the same sample provided the 16 T cell receptor beta chains below, sequenced in a study of blood T cell repertoires in COVID-19. Assay used: immunoSEQ multiplex PCR; TCRdb lists only in-frame clones, some missing. The sample gives approximately 300,000 clones, 85% to 90% of which show up once; around 9.3% is in the top ten. The sequenced sample consisted of PBMCs or T cells enriched from blood (not recorded which). These receptors all stem from a woman aged 18-30 years who had recovered from COVID-19.

The chain recombines TRBV7-9 with TRBJ2-3, with 12 bases identical to TRBD2. The CDR3 length is 16 residues. CDR1 and CDR2 (germline): SEHNR, FQNEAQ (reference sequence). J gave up 2 bases and V 5 bases, and 5 bases lay outside the gene matches. CDR3 loop: CASSQTSGGPTDTQYF. In DNA, the CDR3 is TGTGCCAGCAGCCAGACTAGCGGGGGACCCACAGATACGCAGTATTTT.

The rearrangement uses TRBV29-1 and TRBJ1-1, with 9 nucleotides matching TRBD1. Germline values: CDR1 SQVTM, CDR2 ANQGSEA. The CDR3 covers 15 residues. V was pared by 6 bases and J by 4 bases, with 12 bases of the junction left unmatched. The CDR3 reads CSVVPGTGWGTEAFF. The CDR3 region has the DNA TGCAGCGTAGTTCCCGGGACAGGGTGGGGCACTGAAGCTTTCTTT.

The sample holds one count of this clone. The chain links TRBV6-5 to TRBJ1-2, with D maybe TRBD1 (6 bases). In germline, CDR1 is MNHEY, CDR2 SVGAGI. This CDR3 region has 15 residues. Between the trimmed V and J ends, which lost 2 bases and 2 bases, there was a span of 12 bases. CDR3 DNA: TGTGCCAGCAGTTACGCCACAGGGCCCAACTATGGCTACACCTTC. Translated, it gives CASSYATGPNYGYTF.

This rearrangement joins TRBV5-8 to TRBJ1-2, with 7 bases that match TRBD1. The CDR3 extends over 12 amino acids. With 5 bases clipped from V and 4 bases from J, the junction kept 2 bases outside the gene matches. Germline CDR1 reads SGHTS; CDR2 reads YDEGEE. The CDR3 nucleotides read TGTGCCAGCAGTCGGGACAGCTATGGCTACACCTTC. Translation: CASSRDSYGYTF.

V and J are TRBV14 and TRBJ2-7; 9 bases match TRBD1. The germline gives CDR1 SGHDN, CDR2 FVKESK. V shed 5 bases, J shed 5 bases, and the junction held 7 bases outside the gene matches. The CDR3 loop spans 14 amino acids. The CDR3 reads CASSYLGTGNEQYF. DNA of the CDR3: TGTGCCAGCAGCTACCTAGGGACAGGGAACGAGCAGTACTTC.

The V gene is TRBV6-5, the J gene TRBJ2-3; 10 bases map to TRBD1. Trimming removed 5 bases from V and 3 bases from J; junction bases left unmatched: 2. Germline assignment: CDR1 MNHEY and CDR2 SVGAGI. The CDR3 has 14 amino acids. Written as DNA, the CDR3 is TGTGCCAGCAGTAGACAGGGGGCGACAGATACGCAGTATTTT. This translates into CASSRQGATDTQYF.

This chain links TRBV4-1 with TRBJ1-1, with no clear D. Germline V CDR1 and CDR2: MGHRA, YSYEKL. The CDR3 loop spans 15 amino acids. V dropped 4 bases and J dropped 0 bases, with 12 bases sitting between them. The CDR3 sequence: CASSPRPLMNTEAFF. The CDR3 DNA reads as TGCGCCAGCAGCCCGAGGCCGCTCATGAACACTGAAGCTTTCTTT.

The chain joins TRBV2 to TRBJ2-3; possible D gene TRBD1, 6 bases. Trimming shortened V by 11 bases and J by 2 bases, and 11 bases separated the two germline ends. CDR3 size: 12 residues. The germline gives CDR1 SNHLY, CDR2 FYNNEI. CDR3 region: CASRGLTDTQYF. The CDR3 bases are TGTGCCTCCAGGGGCCTCACAGATACGCAGTATTTT.

The chain links TRBV5-1 to TRBJ1-2, with 9 nucleotides matching TRBD1. The CDR3 runs 16 residues. Germline CDR1 SGHRS, CDR2 YFSETQ. The junction had 11 bases not matched to a gene; V was cut back by 2 bases and J by 6 bases. The CDR3 is CASSLTSGQGFHGYTF. DNA for the CDR3: TGCGCCAGCAGCTTAACTTCGGGACAGGGATTCCATGGCTACACCTTC.

This chain connects TRBV5-6 to TRBJ1-5; D is undetermined. V lost 0 bases and J lost 3, with 13 bases in between. This CDR3 has 16 amino acids. Looked up from germline, CDR1 is SGHDT and CDR2 is YYEEEE. CDR3 sequence reads: CASSLALGVNNQPQHF. For the CDR3, the DNA is TGTGCCAGCAGCTTGGCTTTGGGAGTCAACAATCAGCCCCAGCATTTT.

This clone was counted once. V usage is TRBV5-5 and J usage is TRBJ2-7; TRBD1 matches 10 bases. The CDR3 runs 14 residues. Germline lookup yields CDR1 SGHKS and CDR2 YYEKEE (reference sequence). Trimming cost V 3 bases and J 5 bases; bases outside gene matches: 5. The CDR3 is CASSSTGGVNEQYF. In nucleotides, the CDR3 is TGTGCCAGCAGCTCGACAGGGGGCGTAAACGAGCAGTACTTC. Looking up the rest from reference TRBV5-5 and TRBJ2-7 gives the full variable domain: DAGVTQSPTHLIKTRGQQVTLRCSPISGHKSVSWYQQVLGQGPQFIFQYYEKEERGRGNFPDRFSARQFPNYSSELNVNALLLGDSALYLCASSSTGGVNEQYFGPGTRLTVT.

The chain employs TRBV3-1 (or the pseudogene TRBV3-2) and TRBJ1-2, with 9 nucleotides matching TRBD1. The CDR3 has 13 residues. Losses at the gene ends were 4 bases for V and 8 bases for J; bases not matched to a gene: 5. The germline gives CDR1 LGHDT, CDR2 YNNKEL (reference sequence). The CDR3 protein is CASSLDRGEGYTF. The CDR3 region has the DNA TGTGCCAGCAGCCTCGACAGGGGGGAAGGCTACACCTTC.

With regard to this clone: The sample carries other DNA sequences with the same CDR3. The J gene is TRBJ1-6, the V gene TRBV27; D perhaps matches TRBD1 (6 bases). Germline CDR1 MNHEY, CDR2 SMNVEV (reference sequence). The CDR3 is 16 residues long. The V and J ends lost 5 bases and 1 base respectively, with 12 bases between them. Here the CDR3 DNA reads TGTGCCAGCAGTCTCACAGGGAGTTCCTATAATTCACCCCTCCACTTT. This encodes CASSLTGSSYNSPLHF.

This chain links TRBV4-1 with TRBJ1-2, with TRBD1 matching over 10 bases. Losses at the gene ends were 4 bases for V and 8 bases for J; bases not matched to a gene: 4. Germline V lookup: CDR1 MGHRA, CDR2 YSYEKL. The CDR3 extends over 13 amino acids. The CDR3 loop is CASSPLTGGGYTF. CDR3 DNA: TGCGCCAGCAGCCCTTTGACAGGGGGCGGCTACACCTTC.

The gene calls are TRBV7-9 and TRBJ2-7; TRBD1 matches 9 bases. The CDR3 contains 13 residues. Germline V lookup: CDR1 SEHNR, CDR2 FQNEAQ (reference sequence). V was clipped by 7 bases and J by 4 bases; unmatched bases: 5. The CDR3 DNA reads TGTGCCAGCATCCCGGGACAGGGATACGAGCAGTACTTC. Protein product: CASIPGQGYEQYF.

The genes are TRBV10-1 and TRBJ2-1, with 8 bases that match TRBD2. With 6 bases clipped from V and 15 bases from J, the junction kept 16 bases outside the gene matches. CDR1 is WNHNN, CDR2 SYGVQD, per germline (reference sequence). The CDR3 sequence is 14 residues long. CDR3 sequence: CASSPGTRLFGLFF. CDR3 sequence (DNA): TGCGCCAGCAGCCCCGGGACTAGGCTATTCGGGCTGTTCTTC.